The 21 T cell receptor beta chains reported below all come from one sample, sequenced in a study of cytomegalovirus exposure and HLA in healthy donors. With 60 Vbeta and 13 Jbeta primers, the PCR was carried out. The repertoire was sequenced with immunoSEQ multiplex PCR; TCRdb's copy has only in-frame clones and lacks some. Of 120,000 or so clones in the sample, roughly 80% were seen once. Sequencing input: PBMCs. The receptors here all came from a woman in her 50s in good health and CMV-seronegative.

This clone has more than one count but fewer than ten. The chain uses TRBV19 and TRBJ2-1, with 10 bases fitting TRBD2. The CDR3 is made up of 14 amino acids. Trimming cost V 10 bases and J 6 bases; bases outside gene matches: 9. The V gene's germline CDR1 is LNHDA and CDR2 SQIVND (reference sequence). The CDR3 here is CATARTSGLNEQFF. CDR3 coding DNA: TGTGCCACCGCTAGGACTAGCGGACTCAATGAGCAGTTCTTC.

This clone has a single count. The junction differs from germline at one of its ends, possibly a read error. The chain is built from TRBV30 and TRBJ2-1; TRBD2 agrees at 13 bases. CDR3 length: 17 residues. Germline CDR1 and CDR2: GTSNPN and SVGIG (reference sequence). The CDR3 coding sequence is TGTGCCTGGAGGAAACTAGCGGGAGGGAGCTCCTACAATGGGCAGTTCTTC. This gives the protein CAWRKLAGGSSYNGQFF. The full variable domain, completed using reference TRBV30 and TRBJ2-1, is SQTIHQWPATLVQPVGSPLSLECTVEGTSNPNLYWYRQAAGRGLQLLFYSVGIGQISSEVPQNLSASRPQDRQFILSSKKLLLSDSGFYLCAWRKLAGGSSYNGQFFGPGTRLTVL.

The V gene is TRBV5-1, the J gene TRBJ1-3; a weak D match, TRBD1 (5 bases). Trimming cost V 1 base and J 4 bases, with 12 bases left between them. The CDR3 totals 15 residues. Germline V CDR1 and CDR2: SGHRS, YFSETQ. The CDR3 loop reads CASSLLTEPGNTIYF. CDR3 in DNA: TGCGCCAGCAGCTTGTTGACAGAGCCCGGAAACACCATATATTTT.

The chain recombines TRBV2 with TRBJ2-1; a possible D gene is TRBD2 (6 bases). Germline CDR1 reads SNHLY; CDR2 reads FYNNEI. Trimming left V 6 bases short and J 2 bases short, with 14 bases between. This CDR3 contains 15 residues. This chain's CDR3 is CASRAGTGTYNEQFF. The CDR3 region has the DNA TGTGCCAGCAGGGCCGGGACTGGAACCTACAATGAGCAGTTCTTC.

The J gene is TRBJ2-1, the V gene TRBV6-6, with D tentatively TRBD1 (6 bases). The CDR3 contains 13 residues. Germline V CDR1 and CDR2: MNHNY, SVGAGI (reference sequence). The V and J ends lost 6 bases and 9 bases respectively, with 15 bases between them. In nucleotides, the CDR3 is TGTGCCAGCAGGGAGACGCAGGGGAGTGAGCAGTTCTTC. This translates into CASRETQGSEQFF.

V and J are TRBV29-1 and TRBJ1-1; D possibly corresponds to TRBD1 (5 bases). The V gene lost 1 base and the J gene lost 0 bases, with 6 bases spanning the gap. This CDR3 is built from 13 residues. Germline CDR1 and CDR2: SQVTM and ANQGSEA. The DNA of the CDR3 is TGCAGCGTTGAAGGGGGCATGAACACTGAAGCTTTCTTT. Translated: CSVEGGMNTEAFF.

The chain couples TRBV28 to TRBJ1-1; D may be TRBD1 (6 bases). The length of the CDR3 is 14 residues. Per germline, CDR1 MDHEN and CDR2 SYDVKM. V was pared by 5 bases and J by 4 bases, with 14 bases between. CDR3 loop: CASSAPGDLTEAFF. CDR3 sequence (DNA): TGTGCCAGCAGTGCTCCAGGGGACCTCACTGAAGCTTTCTTT. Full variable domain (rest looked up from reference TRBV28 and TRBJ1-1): DVKVTQSSRYLVKRTGEKVFLECVQDMDHENMFWYRQDPGLGLRLIYFSYDVKMKEKGDIPEGYSVSREKKERFSLILESASTNQTSMYLCASSAPGDLTEAFFGQGTRLTVV.

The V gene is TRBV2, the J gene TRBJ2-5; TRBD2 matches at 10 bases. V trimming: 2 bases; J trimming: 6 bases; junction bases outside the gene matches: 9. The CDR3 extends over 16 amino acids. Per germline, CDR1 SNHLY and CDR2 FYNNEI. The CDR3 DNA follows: TGTGCCAGCAGTGAAAGGGCTAGCGGGAGTGTGAAGACCCAGTACTTC. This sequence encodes CASSERASGSVKTQYF. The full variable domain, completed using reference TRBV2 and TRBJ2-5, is EPEVTQTPSHQVTQMGQEVILRCVPISNHLYFYWYRQILGQKVEFLVSFYNNEISEKSEIFDDQFSVERPDGSNFTLKIRSTKLEDSAMYFCASSERASGSVKTQYFGPGTRLLVL.

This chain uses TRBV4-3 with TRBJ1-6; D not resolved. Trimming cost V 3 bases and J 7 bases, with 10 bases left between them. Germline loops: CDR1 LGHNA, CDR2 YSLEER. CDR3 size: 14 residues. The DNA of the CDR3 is TGCGCCAGCAGCCAGCAGGCCAGAAATTCACCCCTCCACTTT. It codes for CASSQQARNSPLHF.

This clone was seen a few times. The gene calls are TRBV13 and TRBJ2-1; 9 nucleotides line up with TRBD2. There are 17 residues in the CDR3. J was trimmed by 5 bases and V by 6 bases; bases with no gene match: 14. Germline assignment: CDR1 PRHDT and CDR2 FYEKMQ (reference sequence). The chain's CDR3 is CASSHRRRLAGNNEQFF. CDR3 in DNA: TGTGCCAGCAGTCACCGGAGGAGGCTAGCGGGGAACAATGAGCAGTTCTTC.

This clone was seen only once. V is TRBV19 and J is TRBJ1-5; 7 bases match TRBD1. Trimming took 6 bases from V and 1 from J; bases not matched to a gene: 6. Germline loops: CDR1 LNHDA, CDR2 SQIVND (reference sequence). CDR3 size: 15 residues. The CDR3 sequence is CASSPGGVSNQPQHF. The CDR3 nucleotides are TGTGCCAGTAGCCCAGGGGGTGTCAGCAATCAGCCCCAGCATTTT.

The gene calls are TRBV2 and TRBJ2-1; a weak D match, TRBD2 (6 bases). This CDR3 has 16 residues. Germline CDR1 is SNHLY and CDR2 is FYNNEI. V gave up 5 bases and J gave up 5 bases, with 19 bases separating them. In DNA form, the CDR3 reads TGTGCCAGCAGTTTCCCCGTGGCGATAGCGGACAATGAGCAGTTCTTC. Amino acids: CASSFPVAIADNEQFF.

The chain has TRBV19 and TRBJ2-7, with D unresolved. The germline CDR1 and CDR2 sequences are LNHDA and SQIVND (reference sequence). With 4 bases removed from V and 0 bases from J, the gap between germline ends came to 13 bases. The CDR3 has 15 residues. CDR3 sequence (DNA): TGTGCCAGTAGTAGTGCCAGGCCTTTCTCCTACGAGCAGTACTTC. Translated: CASSSARPFSYEQYF.

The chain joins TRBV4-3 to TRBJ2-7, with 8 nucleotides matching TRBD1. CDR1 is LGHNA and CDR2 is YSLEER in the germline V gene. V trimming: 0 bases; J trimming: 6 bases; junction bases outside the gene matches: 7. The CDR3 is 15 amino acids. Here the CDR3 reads CASSQDFDRGGEQYF. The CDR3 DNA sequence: TGCGCCAGCAGCCAAGATTTTGACAGGGGAGGCGAGCAGTACTTC.

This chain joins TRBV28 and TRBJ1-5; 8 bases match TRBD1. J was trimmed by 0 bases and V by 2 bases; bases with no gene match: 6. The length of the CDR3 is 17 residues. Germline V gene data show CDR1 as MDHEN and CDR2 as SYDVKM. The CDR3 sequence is CASSLGDRTYSNQPQHF. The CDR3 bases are TGTGCCAGCAGTTTAGGGGACAGGACTTATAGCAATCAGCCCCAGCATTTT.

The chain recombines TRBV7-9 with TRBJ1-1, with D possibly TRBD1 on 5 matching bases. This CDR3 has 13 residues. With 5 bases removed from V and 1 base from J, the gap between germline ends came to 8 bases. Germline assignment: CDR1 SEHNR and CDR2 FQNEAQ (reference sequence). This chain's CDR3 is CASSVRANTEAFF. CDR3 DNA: TGTGCCAGCAGCGTCAGGGCGAACACTGAAGCTTTCTTT.

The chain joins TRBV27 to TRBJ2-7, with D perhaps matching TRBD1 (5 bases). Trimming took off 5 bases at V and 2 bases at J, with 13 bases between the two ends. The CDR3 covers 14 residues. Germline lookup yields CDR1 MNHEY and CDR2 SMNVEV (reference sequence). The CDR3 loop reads CASSATRGPYEQYF. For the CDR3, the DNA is TGTGCCAGCAGTGCCACAAGGGGCCCCTACGAGCAGTACTTC.

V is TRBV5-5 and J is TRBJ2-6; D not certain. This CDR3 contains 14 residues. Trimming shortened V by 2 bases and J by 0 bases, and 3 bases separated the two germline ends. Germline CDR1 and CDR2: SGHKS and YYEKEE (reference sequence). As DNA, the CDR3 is TGTGCCAGCAGCTTAGCCTCTGGGGCCAACGTCCTGACTTTC. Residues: CASSLASGANVLTF.

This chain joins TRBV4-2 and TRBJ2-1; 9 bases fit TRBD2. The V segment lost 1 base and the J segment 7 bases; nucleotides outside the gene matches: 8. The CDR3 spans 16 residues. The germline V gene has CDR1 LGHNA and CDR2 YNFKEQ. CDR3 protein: CASSQVIAGEGNEQFF. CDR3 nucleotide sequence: TGTGCCAGCAGCCAAGTAATAGCGGGAGAAGGGAATGAGCAGTTCTTC.

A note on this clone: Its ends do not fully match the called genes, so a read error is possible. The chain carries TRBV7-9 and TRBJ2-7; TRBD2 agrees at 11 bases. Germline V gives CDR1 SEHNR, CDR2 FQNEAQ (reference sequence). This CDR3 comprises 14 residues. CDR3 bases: TGTGCCAGCAGCCTTGGGGGGCTAGCGGGAGGAATCCACTTC. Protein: CASSLGGLAGGIHF.

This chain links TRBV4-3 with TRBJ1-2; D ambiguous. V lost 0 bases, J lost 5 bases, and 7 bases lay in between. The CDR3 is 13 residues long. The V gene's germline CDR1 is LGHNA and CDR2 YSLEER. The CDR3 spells CASSQEGAYGYTF. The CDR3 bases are TGCGCCAGCAGCCAAGAGGGAGCGTATGGCTACACCTTC.